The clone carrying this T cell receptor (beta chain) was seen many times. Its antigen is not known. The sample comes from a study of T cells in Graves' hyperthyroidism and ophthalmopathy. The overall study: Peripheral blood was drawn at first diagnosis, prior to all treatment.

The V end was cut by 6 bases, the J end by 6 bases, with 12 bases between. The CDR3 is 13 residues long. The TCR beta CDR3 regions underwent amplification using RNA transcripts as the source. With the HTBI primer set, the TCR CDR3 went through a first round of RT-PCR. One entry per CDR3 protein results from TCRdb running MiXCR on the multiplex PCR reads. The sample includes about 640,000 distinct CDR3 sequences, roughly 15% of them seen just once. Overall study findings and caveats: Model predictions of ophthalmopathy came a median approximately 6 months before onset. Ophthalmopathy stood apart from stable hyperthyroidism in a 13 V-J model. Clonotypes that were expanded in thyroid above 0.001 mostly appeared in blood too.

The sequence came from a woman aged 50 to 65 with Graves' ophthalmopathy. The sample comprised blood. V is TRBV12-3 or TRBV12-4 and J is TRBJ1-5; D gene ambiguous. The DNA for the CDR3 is TGTGCCAGCAGCCTCCAGGTTTTTCAGCCCCAGCATTTT. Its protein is CASSLQVFQPQHF.